The rows below give T cell receptor beta chains drawn from one sample of a study of technical replicates of blood from several donors. Sequenced by immunoSEQ multiplex PCR; TCRdb stores in-frame clones only, minus some. The sample lists about 49,000 clones; 92% were seen once. The sequencing sample was made of PBMCs. The receptors shown here come from a human donor in good health. Some clones in this sample may be carry-over from other donors' samples. The CDR3 runs from the conserved cysteine through the conserved F or W. The D gene is left open where the match is weak. The listing skips clone size in some rows; elsewhere it reads once, few, many or a size class.

D: TRBD1; J: TRBJ2-5; size: -; V: TRBV18; length: 14; CDR3: CASSPGQVGETQYF; DNA: TGTGCCAGCTCACCGGGACAGGTGGGGGAGACCCAGTACTTC
D: -; J: TRBJ2-1; size: -; V: TRBV5-1; length: 13; CDR3: CASSLAGGNEQFF; DNA: TGCGCCAGCAGCTTGGCCGGGGGTAATGAGCAGTTCTTC
D: -; J: TRBJ2-2; size: -; V: TRBV7-9; length: 16; CDR3: CASSLIVAVGTGELFF; DNA: TGTGCCAGCAGCCTTATCGTGGCGGTTGGCACCGGGGAGCTGTTTTTT
D: -; J: TRBJ2-5; size: once; V: TRBV6-5; length: 15; CDR3: CASSYSRDRQETQYF; DNA: TGTGCCAGCAGTTACTCTCGGGATCGCCAAGAGACCCAGTACTTC
D: TRBD1; J: TRBJ2-2; size: -; V: TRBV5-1; length: 16; CDR3: CASSLDGQGGTGELFF; DNA: TGCGCCAGCAGCTTGGACGGACAGGGAGGCACCGGGGAGCTGTTTTTT
D: -; J: TRBJ2-3; size: few; V: TRBV6-4; length: 13; CDR3: CASSSRPLDTQYF; DNA: TGTGCCAGCAGTTCCAGGCCCCTAGATACGCAGTATTTT
D: TRBD2; J: TRBJ2-5; size: -; V: TRBV5-4; length: 19; CDR3: CASSLQGGWTSGGWETQYF; DNA: TGTGCCAGCAGCCTACAAGGGGGATGGACTAGCGGGGGTTGGGAGACCCAGTACTTC
D: -; J: TRBJ2-1; size: -; V: TRBV7-8; length: 15; CDR3: CASSLVKKQYNEQFF; DNA: TGTGCCAGCAGCTTAGTAAAGAAACAGTACAATGAGCAGTTCTTC
D: -; J: TRBJ1-1; size: -; V: TRBV11-1; length: 14; CDR3: CASRLIMVGGEAFF; DNA: TGTGCCAGCAGGTTAATCATGGTCGGAGGTGAAGCTTTCTTT
D: -; J: TRBJ2-6; size: -; V: TRBV5-1; length: 14; CDR3: CASSTRSGANVLTF; DNA: TGCGCCAGCAGTACGAGATCTGGGGCCAACGTCCTGACTTTC
D: TRBD2; J: TRBJ2-1; size: -; V: TRBV19; length: 16; CDR3: CASSIRSSGRGDEQFF; DNA: TGTGCCAGTAGTATCCGTTCTAGCGGGAGGGGCGATGAGCAGTTCTTC
D: -; J: TRBJ2-3; size: -; V: TRBV10-1; length: 14; CDR3: CASSVSSGTDTQYF; DNA: TGCGCCAGCAGTGTGTCTAGCGGCACAGATACGCAGTATTTT
D: -; J: TRBJ1-1; size: -; V: TRBV15; length: 15; CDR3: CATRGGGQVNTEAFF; DNA: TGTGCCACCAGGGGGGGTGGGCAGGTGAACACTGAAGCTTTCTTT
D: -; J: TRBJ2-5; size: -; V: TRBV7-2; length: 14; CDR3: CASSLSRAEGTQYF; DNA: TGTGCCAGCAGCCTCAGTAGGGCGGAGGGGACCCAGTACTTC
D: -; J: TRBJ2-7; size: -; V: TRBV27; length: 13; CDR3: CASREQSSYEQYF; DNA: TGTGCCAGCAGGGAACAGAGCTCCTACGAGCAGTACTTC
D: -; J: TRBJ1-1; size: -; V: TRBV19; length: 12; CDR3: CASSFYETEAFF; DNA: TGTGCCAGTAGTTTTTACGAAACGGAGGCTTTCTTT
D: -; J: TRBJ2-7; size: -; V: TRBV2; length: 16; CDR3: CASIPPKGRDSYEQYF; DNA: TGTGCCAGCATCCCTCCCAAGGGCAGGGATTCCTACGAGCAGTACTTC
D: TRBD2; J: TRBJ2-7; size: -; V: TRBV7-9; length: 17; CDR3: CASSSSGTSGVLYEQYF; DNA: TGTGCCAGCAGCTCCTCCGGGACTAGCGGGGTTCTGTACGAGCAGTACTTC
D: -; J: TRBJ1-2; size: -; V: TRBV19; length: 14; CDR3: CASSPMGRRDGYTF; DNA: TGTGCCAGTAGTCCGATGGGCAGGAGGGATGGCTACACCTTC
D: TRBD1; J: TRBJ1-5; size: -; V: TRBV5-6; length: 16; CDR3: CASSFGTGGLDQPQHF; DNA: TGTGCCAGCAGCTTCGGGACAGGGGGCTTGGATCAGCCCCAGCATTTT
D: TRBD1; J: TRBJ1-5; size: -; V: TRBV7-9; length: 14; CDR3: CASSGTGSAQPQHF; DNA: TGTGCCAGCAGCGGGACAGGGTCGGCTCAGCCCCAGCATTTT
D: -; J: TRBJ2-5; size: -; V: TRBV5-1; length: 15; CDR3: CASSPTTLVQETQYF; DNA: TGCGCCAGCAGCCCGACGACACTAGTTCAAGAGACCCAGTACTTC
D: -; J: TRBJ2-2; size: -; V: TRBV29-1; length: 13; CDR3: CSGAGINTGELFF; DNA: TGCAGCGGGGCGGGGATCAACACCGGGGAGCTGTTTTTT
D: TRBD1; J: TRBJ2-7; size: -; V: TRBV6-1; length: 13; CDR3: CASSGWTGPEQYF; DNA: TGTGCCAGCAGTGGATGGACAGGGCCCGAGCAGTACTTC
D: -; J: TRBJ2-1; size: -; V: TRBV21-1; length: 20; CDR3: CASSKGGPCASGGAGNEQFF; DNA: TGTGCCAGCAGCAAAGGGGGCCCCTGTGCTAGCGGGGGGGCCGGCAATGAGCAGTTCTTC
D: TRBD2; J: TRBJ2-1; size: -; V: TRBV9; length: 17; CDR3: CASSAASGGASYNEQFF; DNA: TGTGCCAGCAGCGCAGCTAGCGGGGGGGCTTCCTACAATGAGCAGTTCTTC
D: TRBD2; J: TRBJ2-7; size: -; V: TRBV5-6; length: 15; CDR3: CASNLKRESSYEQYF; DNA: TGTGCCAGCAACCTTAAGCGGGAATCTTCCTACGAGCAGTACTTC
D: -; J: TRBJ1-3; size: -; V: TRBV29-1; length: 12; CDR3: CSVGESGNTIYF; DNA: TGCAGCGTTGGGGAGTCTGGAAACACCATATATTTT
D: -; J: TRBJ2-5; size: once; V: TRBV2; length: 13; CDR3: CASSDWGEVTQYF; DNA: TGTGCCAGCAGTGATTGGGGAGAAGTGACCCAGTACTTC
D: TRBD2; J: TRBJ2-3; size: -; V: TRBV13; length: 15; CDR3: CASSLGLAVTDTQYF; DNA: TGTGCCAGCAGCTTAGGACTAGCGGTCACAGATACGCAGTATTTT
D: TRBD2; J: TRBJ2-2; size: -; V: TRBV7-6; length: 16; CDR3: CASSPTSGSYTGELFF; DNA: TGTGCCAGCAGCCCAACTAGCGGGAGCTACACCGGGGAGCTGTTTTTT
D: -; J: TRBJ1-3; size: -; V: TRBV11-2; length: 15; CDR3: CASSSGWGSGNTIYF; DNA: TGTGCCAGCAGCTCGGGGTGGGGCTCTGGAAACACCATATATTTT
D: -; J: TRBJ1-1; size: -; V: TRBV7-3; length: 14; CDR3: CASSLGTGSSEAFF; DNA: TGTGCCAGCAGTTTGGGAACAGGGTCCTCTGAAGCTTTCTTT
D: -; J: TRBJ2-7; size: -; V: TRBV4-2; length: 16; CDR3: CASSPMSPQGDYEQYF; DNA: TGTGCCAGCAGCCCCATGAGCCCGCAGGGCGACTACGAGCAGTACTTC
D: TRBD1; J: TRBJ2-7; size: -; V: TRBV7-9; length: 14; CDR3: CASSSRDSSYEQYF; DNA: TGTGCCAGCAGCTCCCGGGACAGCTCCTACGAGCAGTACTTC
D: -; J: TRBJ2-3; size: -; V: TRBV15; length: 14; CDR3: CATSRPNREDTQYF; DNA: TGTGCCACCAGCAGACCCAACAGGGAAGATACGCAGTATTTT
D: -; J: TRBJ1-2; size: once; V: TRBV27; length: 14; CDR3: CATLGRDSNYGYTF; DNA: TGTGCCACCTTGGGTCGGGACTCGAACTATGGCTACACCTTC
D: TRBD2; J: TRBJ2-7; size: -; V: TRBV5-1; length: 15; CDR3: CASSYGTSGSYEQYF; DNA: TGCGCCAGCAGCTACGGGACTAGCGGCTCCTACGAGCAGTACTTC
D: -; J: TRBJ2-5; size: -; V: TRBV7-6; length: 15; CDR3: CASTSTTYLQETQYF; DNA: TGTGCCAGCACCTCGACTACTTACCTCCAAGAGACCCAGTACTTC
D: -; J: TRBJ1-3; size: -; V: TRBV7-8; length: 16; CDR3: CASSLALGRTGNTIYF; DNA: TGTGCCAGCAGCTTAGCTTTGGGGAGGACTGGAAACACCATATATTTT
D: -; J: TRBJ2-1; size: -; V: TRBV7-8; length: 13; CDR3: CASSSTSFNEQFF; DNA: TGTGCCAGCAGTTCGACTAGTTTCAATGAGCAGTTCTTC
D: TRBD2; J: TRBJ2-2; size: once; V: TRBV10-3; length: 19; CDR3: CAISESGLAGGPHTGELFF; DNA: TGTGCCATCAGTGAGTCGGGGCTAGCGGGAGGGCCCCACACCGGGGAGCTGTTTTTT
D: TRBD1; J: TRBJ1-5; size: -; V: TRBV10-3; length: 14; CDR3: CATTDRDSNQPQHF; DNA: TGTGCCACCACAGACAGGGATAGCAATCAGCCCCAGCATTTT
D: -; J: TRBJ1-1; size: -; V: TRBV6-5; length: 13; CDR3: CASSYSGGTEAFF; DNA: TGTGCCAGCAGTTATTCGGGAGGCACTGAAGCTTTCTTT
D: TRBD2; J: TRBJ2-1; size: -; V: TRBV6-6; length: 15; CDR3: CASSLTSGGGNEQFF; DNA: TGTGCCAGCAGTCTGACTAGCGGGGGAGGGAATGAGCAGTTCTTC
D: -; J: TRBJ2-3; size: once; V: TRBV7-9; length: 16; CDR3: CASSPRVAVQPDTQYF; DNA: TGTGCCAGCAGCCCCCGGGTAGCGGTACAACCAGATACGCAGTATTTT
D: -; J: TRBJ1-5; size: -; V: TRBV10-3; length: 14; CDR3: CAIWPGGSNQPQHF; DNA: TGTGCGATCTGGCCGGGGGGAAGCAATCAGCCCCAGCATTTT
D: TRBD2; J: TRBJ2-7; size: -; V: TRBV2; length: 17; CDR3: CASSEPAGLAGSYEQYF; DNA: TGTGCCAGCAGTGAACCCGCCGGACTAGCGGGATCGTACGAGCAGTACTTC
D: TRBD2; J: TRBJ2-1; size: medium-sized; V: TRBV13; length: 19; CDR3: CASSLLPGASGSDLDEQFF; DNA: TGTGCCAGCAGCTTACTACCTGGGGCTAGCGGGAGCGATTTGGATGAGCAGTTCTTC
D: TRBD2; J: TRBJ2-7; size: -; V: TRBV6-5; length: 15; CDR3: CASRKRREGIYEQYF; DNA: TGTGCCAGCAGGAAGCGGCGGGAGGGGATCTACGAGCAGTACTTC
D: TRBD2; J: TRBJ2-7; size: once; V: TRBV7-8; length: 15; CDR3: CASSLLAGHAYEQYF; DNA: TGTGCCAGCAGCTTACTAGCGGGGCATGCCTACGAGCAGTACTTC
D: TRBD1; J: TRBJ2-2; size: -; V: TRBV7-8; length: 15; CDR3: CASSPWDRNTGELFF; DNA: TGTGCCAGCAGTCCCTGGGACAGAAACACCGGGGAGCTGTTTTTT
D: TRBD1; J: TRBJ1-5; size: -; V: TRBV6-1; length: 15; CDR3: CASSRTGNSNQPQHF; DNA: TGTGCCAGCAGTAGGACAGGGAATAGCAATCAGCCCCAGCATTTT
D: TRBD1; J: TRBJ2-7; size: -; V: TRBV7-6; length: 15; CDR3: CASSSYRQQGAEQYF; DNA: TGTGCCAGCAGCTCTTACCGCCAACAGGGGGCTGAGCAGTACTTC
D: -; J: TRBJ2-2; size: few; V: TRBV7-2; length: 16; CDR3: CASSLPVGLGVGELFF; DNA: TGTGCCAGCAGCTTACCGGTCGGACTGGGTGTCGGGGAGCTGTTTTTT
D: TRBD1; J: TRBJ1-5; size: -; V: TRBV7-8; length: 14; CDR3: CASSQRQGDGPQHF; DNA: TGTGCCAGCAGCCAACGACAGGGTGATGGGCCCCAGCATTTT
D: TRBD1; J: TRBJ1-2; size: -; V: TRBV7-2; length: 14; CDR3: CASSRDRGSYGYTF; DNA: TGTGCCAGCAGCCGAGACAGGGGGAGCTATGGCTACACCTTC
D: TRBD2; J: TRBJ2-1; size: -; V: TRBV4-3; length: 17; CDR3: CASSQGYASGGYNEQFF; DNA: TGCGCCAGCAGCCAAGGCTATGCTAGCGGGGGGTACAATGAGCAGTTCTTC
D: TRBD2; J: TRBJ2-7; size: -; V: TRBV7-2; length: 15; CDR3: CASSFLSGGVYEQYF; DNA: TGTGCCAGCAGCTTCCTGAGCGGGGGGGTTTACGAGCAGTACTTC